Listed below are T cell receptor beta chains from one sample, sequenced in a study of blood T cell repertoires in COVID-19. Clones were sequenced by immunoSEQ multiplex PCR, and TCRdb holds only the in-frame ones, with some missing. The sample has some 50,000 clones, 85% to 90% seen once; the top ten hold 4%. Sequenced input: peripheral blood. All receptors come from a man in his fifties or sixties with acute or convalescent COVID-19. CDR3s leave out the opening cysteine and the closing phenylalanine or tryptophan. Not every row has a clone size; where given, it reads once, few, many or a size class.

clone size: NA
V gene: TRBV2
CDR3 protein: ASSDGTSESYEQY

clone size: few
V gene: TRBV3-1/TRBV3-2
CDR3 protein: ASSQASGSEAF

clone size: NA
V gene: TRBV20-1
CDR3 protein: SAPRLDEQF

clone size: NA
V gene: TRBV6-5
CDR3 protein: ASSYSPVQGEQY

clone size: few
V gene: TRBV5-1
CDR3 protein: ASSSLGQGSYEQY

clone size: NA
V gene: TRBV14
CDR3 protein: ASSYFQDTEAF

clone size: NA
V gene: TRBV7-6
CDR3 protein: ASSLVSTGVGSGYT

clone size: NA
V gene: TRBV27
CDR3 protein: ASSYGRTPTNEKLF

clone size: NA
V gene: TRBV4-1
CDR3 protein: ASSFGTASSYEQY

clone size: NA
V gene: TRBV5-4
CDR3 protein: ASSHPGQGNTGELF

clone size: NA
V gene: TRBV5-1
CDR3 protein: ASSFETAYEQY

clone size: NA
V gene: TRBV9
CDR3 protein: ASSVRQGPDTQY

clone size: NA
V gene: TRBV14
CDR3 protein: ASSQARKVYT

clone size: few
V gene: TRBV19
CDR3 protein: ASSRANTEAF

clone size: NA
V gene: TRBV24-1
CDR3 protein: ATSDGRVPYEQY

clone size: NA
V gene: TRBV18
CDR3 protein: ASSPARGLAGGPTETQY

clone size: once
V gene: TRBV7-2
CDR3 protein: ASSFLLGLAGEHEQY

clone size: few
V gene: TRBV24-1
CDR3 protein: ATSDGGQIYGYT

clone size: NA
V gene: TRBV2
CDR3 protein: ASSPGHSINQPQH

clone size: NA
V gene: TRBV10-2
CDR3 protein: ASRQNMNTEAF

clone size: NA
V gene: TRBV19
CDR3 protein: ASSRRGLAGNPSGYNEQF

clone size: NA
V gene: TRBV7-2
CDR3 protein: ASGGGSQFYNEQF

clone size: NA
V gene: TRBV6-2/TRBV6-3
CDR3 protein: ASSYVRNQPQH

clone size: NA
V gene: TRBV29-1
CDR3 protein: SVRDWDTDTQY

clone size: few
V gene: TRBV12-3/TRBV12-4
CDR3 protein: ATLPNEKLF

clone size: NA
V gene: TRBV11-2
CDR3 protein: ASSLAGFGNTQY

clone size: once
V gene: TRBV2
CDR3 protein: ASSEGERRTKNIQY

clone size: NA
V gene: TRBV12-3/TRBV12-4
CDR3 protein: ASSGGADGYT

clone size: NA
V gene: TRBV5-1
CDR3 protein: ASSGTGRTGELF

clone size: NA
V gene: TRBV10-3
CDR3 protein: AIAPGQENSPLH

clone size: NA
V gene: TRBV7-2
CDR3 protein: ASSLRGFRQETQY

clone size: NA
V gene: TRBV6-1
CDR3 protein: ASSEKTGAPREQY

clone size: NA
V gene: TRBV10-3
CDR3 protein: ASETGTGSMVDTIY

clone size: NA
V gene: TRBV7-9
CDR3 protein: ASSLSGQGSYEQY

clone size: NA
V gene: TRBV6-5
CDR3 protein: ASQGGSNSPLH

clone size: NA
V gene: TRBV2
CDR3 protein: ASSRDGQVNFGYT

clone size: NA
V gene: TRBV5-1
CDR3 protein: ASSPTTGMNTEAF

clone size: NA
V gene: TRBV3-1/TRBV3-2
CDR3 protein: ASSPDTGGQETQY

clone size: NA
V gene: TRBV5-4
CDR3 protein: ASSLAPAGGGETQY

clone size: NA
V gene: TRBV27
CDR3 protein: ASSNMLGSYEQY

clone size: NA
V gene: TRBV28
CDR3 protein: ASRTAGGYRNEQF

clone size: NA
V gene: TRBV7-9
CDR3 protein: ASSSFHGGVRTGYGYT

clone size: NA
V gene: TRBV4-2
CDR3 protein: ASSQERAGGETQY

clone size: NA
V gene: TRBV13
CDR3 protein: ASSPREYSGNTIY

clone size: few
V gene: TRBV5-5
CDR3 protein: ASSRTRVSGNTIY

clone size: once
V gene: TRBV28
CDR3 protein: ASRQTGGEVEQY

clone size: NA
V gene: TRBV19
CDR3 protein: ASSPGTGYEQY

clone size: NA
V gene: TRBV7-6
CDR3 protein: ASSKTANTGELF

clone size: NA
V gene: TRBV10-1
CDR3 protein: ASSKGEPRTEAF

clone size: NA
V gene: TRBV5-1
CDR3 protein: ASSGGAGGYEQY

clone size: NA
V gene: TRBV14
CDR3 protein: ASSRGTSFGSYEQY

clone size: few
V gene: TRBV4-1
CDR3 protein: ASSPFEAQETQY

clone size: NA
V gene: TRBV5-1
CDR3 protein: ASSFMQGANTEAF

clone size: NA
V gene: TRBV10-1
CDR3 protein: ARSHPDWGNNEQF

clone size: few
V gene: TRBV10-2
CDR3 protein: ASTGPPGGSEYEQY